This T cell receptor beta chain was recorded in a study of T cell responses to AZD1222 COVID-19 vaccine. TCRdb keeps only in-frame clones here, not all; method: immunoSEQ multiplex PCR. The profile shows 95,000 to 130,000 clones, roughly 93% of them singletons. With respect to this clone: Its antigen remains unidentified.

Study findings and constraints: Clonal diversity may have been underestimated in mostly white British donors. Spike-specific TCR breadth and depth both grew after two AZD1222 doses. Just 5 to 7 people given AZD1222 tested seropositive at baseline.

Germline CDR1 and CDR2: MRHNA and SNTAGT. CDR3 length equals 15 residues. Germline trimming cut 5 bases from V and 6 bases from J; bases unmatched to any gene: 6. The clonotype originates from an adult who received the AZD1222 COVID-19 vaccine. This chain uses TRBV6-4 with TRBJ2-1; 11 bases match TRBD2. The sample was peripheral blood, taken 28 days after the second AZD1222 dose. The CDR3 reads CASSLAGGRPNEQFF. The CDR3 DNA sequence: TGTGCCAGCAGTCTAGCGGGAGGCCGCCCCAATGAGCAGTTCTTC.